This TCR beta chain was sequenced in a study of response to subunit inactivated influenza vaccine. From germline, CDR1 is DFQATT and CDR2 SNEGSKA (reference sequence). With 7 bases clipped from V and 0 bases from J, the junction kept 5 bases outside the gene matches. The CDR3 has 14 amino acids. TCRdb called the RT-PCR reads again in MiXCR, with one record for every CDR3 protein. The table records 500,000 or so distinct CDR3 sequences, more than 15% of them present only once. V gene TRBV20-1 combines with J gene TRBJ1-5; the match to TRBD1 covers 8 bases. The sequence was obtained from a man aged 50 to 75 who received an inactivated influenza vaccine. The sequences come from CD4+ T cells sorted from PBMCs, collected roughly 24 months after vaccination. The CDR3 reads CSGRTGHSNQPQHF. CDR3 in DNA: TGCAGTGGGAGGACAGGGCATAGCAATCAGCCCCAGCATTTT.